Below are 20 T cell receptor beta chains sequenced from a single sample in a study of T-cell reconstitution after alpha-beta-depleted transplantation in children. Library preparation (for TCRbeta) was performed with unique molecular identifiers. TCRdb itself ran the PCR reads through MiXCR, one entry per CDR3 protein. The sample has under 150,000 distinct CDR3 sequences, around 9.8% seen once. This material consisted of PBMCs, mostly from graft donor cells, taken 180 days after TCRalphabeta/CD19-depleted stem cell transplant. These TCRs come from a girl in the first two years of life who had a stem cell transplant for combined immunodeficiency, so the T cells may come from the graft donor.

This clonotype has more than one count but fewer than ten. The chain carries TRBV15 and TRBJ2-5, with TRBD2 matching 8 bases. Germline-derived CDR1 and CDR2 are LNHNV and YYDKDF (reference sequence). This CDR3 is built from 14 residues. J gave up 9 bases and V 6 bases, and 12 bases lay outside the gene matches. CDR3 region: CATSSLAGLGAQYF. Written as DNA, the CDR3 is TGTGCCACCAGTTCCTTAGCGGGACTAGGGGCCCAGTACTTC.

This clonotype was seen more than once but under ten times. The rearrangement links TRBV18 to TRBJ2-3; perhaps TRBD1 as D (6 bases). The length of the CDR3 is 16 residues. Germline V gene data show CDR1 as KGHSH and CDR2 as LQKENI. V lost 6 bases to trimming and J lost 2 bases, with 18 bases between them. The CDR3 nucleotides read TGTGCCAGCTCCAACCAGGGGCAGGGGTCCACAGATACGCAGTATTTT. Translated, it gives CASSNQGQGSTDTQYF.

This clonotype has a handful of counts. V and J are TRBV29-1 and TRBJ2-3; D not certain. The CDR3 covers 15 residues. Germline V gene data show CDR1 as SQVTM and CDR2 as ANQGSEA. The germline V and J ends were trimmed by 2 bases and 2 bases, with 14 bases remaining between them. CDR3 in DNA: TGCAGCGTTGAAAATTCAGGTTTCTTCACAGATACGCAGTATTTT. Its protein is CSVENSGFFTDTQYF.

This clonotype was observed a few times. The chain's CDR3 is CSVVKGAGYGYTF. The CDR3 nucleotides read TGCAGCGTTGTCAAGGGGGCAGGGTATGGCTACACCTTC. The chain couples TRBV29-1 to TRBJ1-2; 7 bases are shared with TRBD1. The V and J ends lost 4 bases and 5 bases, in that order; junction bases with no gene match: 7. Germline CDR1 SQVTM, CDR2 ANQGSEA. The CDR3 runs 13 residues.

This clonotype was picked up a small number of times. The chain recombines TRBV4-3 with TRBJ1-1; D is undetermined. Germline CDR1 and CDR2: LGHNA and YSLEER. The CDR3 consists of 19 residues. V was cut by 4 bases and J by 0 bases, with 24 bases left in between. In nucleotides, the CDR3 is TGCGCCAGCAGCCTTAATTGCGGGCAGCAAATAGTAGTGAACACTGAAGCTTTCTTT. The encoded protein is CASSLNCGQQIVVNTEAFF.

This clonotype was seen ten or more times. The chain uses TRBV14 and TRBJ2-2; a possible D gene is TRBD1 (6 bases). Germline-derived CDR1 and CDR2 are SGHDN and FVKESK. Trimming left V 4 bases short and J 6 bases short, with 9 bases between. This CDR3 region has 13 residues. The CDR3 nucleotides read TGTGCCAGCAGCCCCCAGGGGTCCGGGGAGCTGTTTTTT. This translates into CASSPQGSGELFF.

In its sample, this clonotype was seen a few times. V usage is TRBV4-1 and J usage is TRBJ2-3; TRBD2 aligns across 10 bases. Trimming cost V 0 bases and J 0 bases; bases outside gene matches: 15. CDR1 is MGHRA and CDR2 is YSYEKL in the germline V gene. The CDR3 extends over 21 amino acids. The CDR3 coding sequence is TGCGCCAGCAGCCAAGATACCATAGCGGGAGGACCGGTGACTAGCACAGATACGCAGTATTTT. Amino acid sequence: CASSQDTIAGGPVTSTDTQYF.

The rearrangement uses TRBV5-1 and TRBJ2-7; 9 bases match TRBD1. Germline V gives CDR1 SGHRS, CDR2 YFSETQ. The trim removed 4 bases at V and 1 base at J, leaving 9 bases unmatched. There are 16 residues in the CDR3. The CDR3 DNA follows: TGCGCCAGCAGCCGTATGTCGGACAGGGGTTCCTACGAGCAGTACTTC. Amino acids: CASSRMSDRGSYEQYF.

The gene calls are TRBV7-2 and TRBJ2-7; 10 positions agree with TRBD2. Trimming at V came to 4 bases and at J to 1 base, leaving 7 bases not matched to a gene. Germline V lookup: CDR1 SGHTA, CDR2 FQGNSA. The CDR3 has 16 amino acids. The CDR3 DNA is TGTGCCAGCAGCTCCTCCACTAGCGGGGTATCCTACGAGCAGTACTTC. Protein: CASSSSTSGVSYEQYF.

Only a few counts were recorded for this clonotype. The chain links TRBV6-5 to TRBJ2-3; tentatively, D is TRBD2 (5 bases). The CDR3 has 16 residues. With 0 bases removed from V and 7 bases from J, the gap between germline ends came to 17 bases. The germline V gene has CDR1 MNHEY and CDR2 SVGAGI. In DNA form, the CDR3 reads TGTGCCAGCAGTTACTCTGCGGGTGGCAACAAGCATACGCAGTATTTT. Protein product: CASSYSAGGNKHTQYF.

A remark on this clonotype: The junction departs from germline at one end; a sequencing error may be responsible. This sequence joins TRBV5-1 and TRBJ2-7; perhaps TRBD2 as D (6 bases). Germline CDR1 SGHRS, CDR2 YFSETQ. This CDR3 contains 11 residues. This chain's CDR3 is CASSFRDSDDF. The CDR3 DNA reads as TGCGCCAGCAGCTTCCGGGACTCTGACGACTTC.

The sample holds a few counts of this clonotype. CDR3 in amino acids: CSASRFRTSGREVTYEQYF. CDR3 sequence (DNA): TGCAGTGCTAGCCGATTTAGGACTAGCGGGAGAGAAGTAACCTACGAGCAGTACTTC. The chain combines TRBV20-1 with TRBJ2-7, with TRBD2 identical over 13 bases. Germline-derived CDR1 and CDR2 are DFQATT and SNEGSKA (reference sequence). This CDR3 has 19 residues. The V segment lost 3 bases and the J segment 2 bases; nucleotides outside the gene matches: 16.

The chain links TRBV5-6 to TRBJ2-1; D is ambiguous. V dropped 7 bases and J dropped 0 bases, with 14 bases sitting between them. The CDR3 totals 15 residues. From germline, CDR1 is SGHDT and CDR2 YYEEEE. The DNA of the CDR3 is TGTGCCAGCCGGCAGGCGGCTAGCTCCTACAATGAGCAGTTCTTC. Protein: CASRQAASSYNEQFF.

The CDR3 DNA reads as TGTGCCAGCAGTGAACGACAGCTAGCCAAAAACATTCAGTACTTC. The encoded protein is CASSERQLAKNIQYF. This sequence joins TRBV2 and TRBJ2-4; a possible D gene is TRBD1 (5 bases). Germline values: CDR1 SNHLY, CDR2 FYNNEI. CDR3 size: 15 residues. Trimming removed 2 bases from V and 0 bases from J, with 8 bases in between.

The chain is built from TRBV5-6 and TRBJ2-3, with 7 bases fitting TRBD2. Germline CDR1 is SGHDT and CDR2 is YYEEEE. The junction had 5 bases not matched to a gene; V was cut back by 4 bases and J by 0 bases. The CDR3 runs 15 residues. As DNA, the CDR3 is TGTGCCAGCAGCCCGGCGGGGGTTAGCACAGATACGCAGTATTTT. Its translation is CASSPAGVSTDTQYF.

A few counts support this clonotype. The chain recombines TRBV20-1 with TRBJ2-7; 7 bases map to TRBD1. The CDR3 contains 13 residues. Germline V gene data show CDR1 as DFQATT and CDR2 as SNEGSKA (reference sequence). The V segment lost 7 bases and the J segment 0 bases; nucleotides outside the gene matches: 6. The CDR3 DNA reads as TGCAGTGTTCACAGGGGCAGCTCCTACGAGCAGTACTTC. Translation gives CSVHRGSSYEQYF.

This clonotype occurred a few times. The chain employs TRBV7-2 and TRBJ2-1; 10 nucleotides align to TRBD1. Per the germline V gene, CDR1 is SGHTA and CDR2 is FQGNSA. J gave up 8 bases and V 2 bases, and 6 bases lay outside the gene matches. The CDR3 runs to 15 residues. The CDR3 coding sequence is TGTGCCAGCAGCTTAACGAGACAGGGGGCCCATGAGCAGTTCTTC. Translating it yields CASSLTRQGAHEQFF.

The chain joins TRBV10-2 to TRBJ2-1; no firm D call. The CDR3 runs to 11 residues. Germline-derived CDR1 and CDR2 are WSHSY and SAAADI. V shed 9 bases and J shed 5 bases, with 8 bases lying between them. For the CDR3, the DNA is TGCGCCAGTCGGCTTCACAATGAGCAGTTCTTC. This gives the protein CASRLHNEQFF.

This clonotype was counted a few times. The CDR3: CASSLGSSGSEQFF. As DNA, the CDR3 is TGTGCCAGCAGCTTAGGGTCCAGCGGGAGCGAGCAGTTCTTC. This sequence joins TRBV7-8 and TRBJ2-1, with 8 bases aligning to TRBD2. V trimming: 1 base; J trimming: 10 bases; junction bases outside the gene matches: 6. Germline V lookup: CDR1 SGHVS, CDR2 FQNEAQ. There are 14 residues in the CDR3.

This clonotype has only a few counts. This chain joins TRBV20-1 and TRBJ2-7, with D maybe TRBD1 (5 bases). Trimming cost V 1 base and J 9 bases, with 19 bases left between them. This CDR3 is built from 14 residues. Per the germline V gene, CDR1 is DFQATT and CDR2 is SNEGSKA (reference sequence). The CDR3 bases are TGCAGTGCTAGAGGAGTCAGGGTGCGATGGGGGCAGTACTTC. Translating gives CSARGVRVRWGQYF.